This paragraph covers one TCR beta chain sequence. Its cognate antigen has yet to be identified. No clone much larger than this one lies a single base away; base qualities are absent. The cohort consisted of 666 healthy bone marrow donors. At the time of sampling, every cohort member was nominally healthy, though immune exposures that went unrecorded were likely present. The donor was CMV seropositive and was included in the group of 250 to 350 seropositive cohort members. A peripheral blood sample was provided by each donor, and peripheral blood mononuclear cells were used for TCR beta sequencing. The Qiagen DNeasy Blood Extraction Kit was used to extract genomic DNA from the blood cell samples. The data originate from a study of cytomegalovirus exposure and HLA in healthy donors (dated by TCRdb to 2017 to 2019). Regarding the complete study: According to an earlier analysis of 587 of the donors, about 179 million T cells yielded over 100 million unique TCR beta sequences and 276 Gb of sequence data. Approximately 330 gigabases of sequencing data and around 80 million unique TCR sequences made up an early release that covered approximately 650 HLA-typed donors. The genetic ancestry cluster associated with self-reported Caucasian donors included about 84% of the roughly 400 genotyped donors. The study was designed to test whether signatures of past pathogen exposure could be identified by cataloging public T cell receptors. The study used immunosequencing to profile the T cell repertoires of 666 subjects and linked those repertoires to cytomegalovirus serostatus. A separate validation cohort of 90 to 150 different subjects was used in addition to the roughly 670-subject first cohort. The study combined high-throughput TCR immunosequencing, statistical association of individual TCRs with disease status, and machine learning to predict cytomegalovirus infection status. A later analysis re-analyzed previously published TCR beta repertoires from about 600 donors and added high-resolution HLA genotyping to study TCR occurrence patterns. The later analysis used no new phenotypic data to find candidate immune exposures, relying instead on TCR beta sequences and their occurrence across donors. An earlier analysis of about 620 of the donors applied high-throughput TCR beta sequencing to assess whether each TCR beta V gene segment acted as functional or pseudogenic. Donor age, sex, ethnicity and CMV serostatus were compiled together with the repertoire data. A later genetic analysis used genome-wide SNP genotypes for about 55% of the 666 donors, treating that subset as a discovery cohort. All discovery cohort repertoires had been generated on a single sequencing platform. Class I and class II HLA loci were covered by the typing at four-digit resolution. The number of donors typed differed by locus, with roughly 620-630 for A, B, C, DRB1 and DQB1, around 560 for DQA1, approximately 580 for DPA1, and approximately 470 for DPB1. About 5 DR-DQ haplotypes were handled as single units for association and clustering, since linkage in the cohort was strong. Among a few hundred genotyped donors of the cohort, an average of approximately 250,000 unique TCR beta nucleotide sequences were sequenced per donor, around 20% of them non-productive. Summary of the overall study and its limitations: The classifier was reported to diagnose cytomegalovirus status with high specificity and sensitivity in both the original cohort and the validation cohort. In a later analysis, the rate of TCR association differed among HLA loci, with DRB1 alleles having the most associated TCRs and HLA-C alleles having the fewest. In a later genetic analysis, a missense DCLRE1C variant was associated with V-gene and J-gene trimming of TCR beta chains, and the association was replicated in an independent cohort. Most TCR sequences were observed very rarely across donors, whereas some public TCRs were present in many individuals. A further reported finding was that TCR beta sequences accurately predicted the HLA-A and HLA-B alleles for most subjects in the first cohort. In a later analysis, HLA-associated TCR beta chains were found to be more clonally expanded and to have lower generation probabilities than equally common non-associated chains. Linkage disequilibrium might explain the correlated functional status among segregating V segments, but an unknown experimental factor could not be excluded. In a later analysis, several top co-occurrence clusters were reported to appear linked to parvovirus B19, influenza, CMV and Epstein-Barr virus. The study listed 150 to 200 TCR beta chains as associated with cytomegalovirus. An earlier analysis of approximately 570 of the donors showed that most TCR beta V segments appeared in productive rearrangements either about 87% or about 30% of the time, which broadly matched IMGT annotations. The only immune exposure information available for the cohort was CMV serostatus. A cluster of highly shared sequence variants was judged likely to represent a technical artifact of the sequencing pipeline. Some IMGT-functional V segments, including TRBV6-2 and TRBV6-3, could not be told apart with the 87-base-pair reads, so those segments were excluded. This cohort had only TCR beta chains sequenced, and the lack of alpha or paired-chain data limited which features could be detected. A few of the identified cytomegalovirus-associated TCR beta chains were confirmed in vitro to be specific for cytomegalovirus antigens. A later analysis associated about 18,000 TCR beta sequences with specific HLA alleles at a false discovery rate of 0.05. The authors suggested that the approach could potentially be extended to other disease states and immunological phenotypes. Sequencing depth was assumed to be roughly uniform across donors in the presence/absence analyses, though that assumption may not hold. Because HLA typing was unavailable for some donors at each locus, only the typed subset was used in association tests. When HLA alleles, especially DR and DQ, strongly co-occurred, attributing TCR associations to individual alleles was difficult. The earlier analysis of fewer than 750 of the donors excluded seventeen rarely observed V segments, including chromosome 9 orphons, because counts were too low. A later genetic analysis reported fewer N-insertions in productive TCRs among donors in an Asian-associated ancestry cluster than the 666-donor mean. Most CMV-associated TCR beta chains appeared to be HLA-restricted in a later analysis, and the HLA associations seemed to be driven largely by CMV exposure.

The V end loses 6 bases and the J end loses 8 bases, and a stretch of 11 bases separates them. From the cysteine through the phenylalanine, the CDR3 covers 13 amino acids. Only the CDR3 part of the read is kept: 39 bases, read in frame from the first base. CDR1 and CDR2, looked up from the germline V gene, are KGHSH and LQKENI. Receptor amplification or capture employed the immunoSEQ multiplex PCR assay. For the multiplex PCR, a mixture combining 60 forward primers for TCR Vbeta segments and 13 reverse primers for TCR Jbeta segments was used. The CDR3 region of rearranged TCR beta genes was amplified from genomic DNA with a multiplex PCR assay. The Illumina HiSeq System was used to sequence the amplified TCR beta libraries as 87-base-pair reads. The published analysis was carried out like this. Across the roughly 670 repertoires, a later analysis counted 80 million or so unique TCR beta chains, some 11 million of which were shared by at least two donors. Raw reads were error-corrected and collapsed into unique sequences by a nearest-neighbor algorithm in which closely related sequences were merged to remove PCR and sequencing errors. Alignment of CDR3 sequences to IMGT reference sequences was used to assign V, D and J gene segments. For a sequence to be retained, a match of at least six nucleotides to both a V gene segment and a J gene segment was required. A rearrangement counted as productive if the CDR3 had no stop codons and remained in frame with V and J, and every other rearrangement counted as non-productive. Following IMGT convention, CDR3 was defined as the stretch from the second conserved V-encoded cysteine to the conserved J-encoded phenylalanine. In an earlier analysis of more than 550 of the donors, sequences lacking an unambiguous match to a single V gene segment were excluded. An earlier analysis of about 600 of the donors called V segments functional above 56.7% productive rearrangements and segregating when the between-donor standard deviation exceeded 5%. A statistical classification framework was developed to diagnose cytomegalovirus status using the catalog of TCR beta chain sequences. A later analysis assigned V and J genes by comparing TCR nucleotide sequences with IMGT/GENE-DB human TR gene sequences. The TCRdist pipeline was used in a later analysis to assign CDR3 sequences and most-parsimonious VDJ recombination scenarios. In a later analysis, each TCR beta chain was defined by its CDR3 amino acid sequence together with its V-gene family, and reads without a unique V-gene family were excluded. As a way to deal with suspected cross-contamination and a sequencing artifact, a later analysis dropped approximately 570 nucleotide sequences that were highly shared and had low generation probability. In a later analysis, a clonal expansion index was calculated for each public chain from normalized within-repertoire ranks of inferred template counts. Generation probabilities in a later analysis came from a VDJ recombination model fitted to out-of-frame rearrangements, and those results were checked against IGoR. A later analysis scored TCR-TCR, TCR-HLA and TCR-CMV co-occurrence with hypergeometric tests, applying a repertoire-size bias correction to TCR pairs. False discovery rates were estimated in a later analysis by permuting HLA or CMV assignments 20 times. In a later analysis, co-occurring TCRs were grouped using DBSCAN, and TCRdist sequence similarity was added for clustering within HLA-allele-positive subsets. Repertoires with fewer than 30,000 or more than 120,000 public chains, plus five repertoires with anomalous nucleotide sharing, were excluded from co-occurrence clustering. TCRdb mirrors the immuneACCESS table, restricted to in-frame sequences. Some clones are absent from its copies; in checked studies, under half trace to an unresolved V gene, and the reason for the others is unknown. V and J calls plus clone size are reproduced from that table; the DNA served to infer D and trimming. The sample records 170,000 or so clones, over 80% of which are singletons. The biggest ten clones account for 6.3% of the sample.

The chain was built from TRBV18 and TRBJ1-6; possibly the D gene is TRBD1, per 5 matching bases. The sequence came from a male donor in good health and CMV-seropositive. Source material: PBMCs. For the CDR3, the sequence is CASSEFRDSPLHF. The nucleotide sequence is TGTGCCAGCTCCGAGTTCAGGGATTCACCCCTCCACTTT.